The source of this T cell receptor (beta chain) is a study of T-cell memory formation after mild COVID-19. Overall study findings and caveats: There was no confirmation that second-wave clones peaking on day 37 were SARS-CoV-2 specific. Of the contracting clones, CD4+ ones lay mainly in CM and EM, and CD8+ ones in EMRA.

Per germline, CDR1 SNHLY and CDR2 FYNNEI. V lost 7 bases, J lost 3 bases, and 13 bases lay in between. The CDR3 is 13 amino acids. This clonotype was counted between two and nine times. No antigen is known for it. Using constant-segment primers, 5'RACE produced TCR alpha and TCR beta cDNA libraries carrying sample barcodes and UMIs. TCRdb re-derived calls from the 5' RACE reads in MiXCR, one entry per CDR3 protein. The sample lists hundreds of thousands of distinct CDR3 sequences; roughly a fifth were seen once. Sequencing input: PBMCs or a T cell subset sorted from them (not recorded which). This clonotype originated in an adult woman who had mild COVID-19 (a few samples of this study predate the infection). Cell type and time point are not known. This chain joins TRBV2 and TRBJ2-7; D possibly matches TRBD1 or TRBD2 (5 bases each). The CDR3 reads CASTEGLYYEQYF. CDR3 bases: TGTGCCAGCACCGAGGGGCTTTACTACGAGCAGTACTTC. The full variable domain, completed using reference TRBV2 and TRBJ2-7, is EPEVTQTPSHQVTQMGQEVILRCVPISNHLYFYWYRQILGQKVEFLVSFYNNEISEKSEIFDDQFSVERPDGSNFTLKIRSTKLEDSAMYFCASTEGLYYEQYFGPGTRLTVT.